What follows are 9 T cell receptor beta chains derived from one specimen sequenced in a study of regulatory T cells in long-lasting Graves disease. The time point is: newly diagnosed GD, antithyroid drugs for less than 3 months. Following extraction of RNA from PBMCs, that RNA was used to make the TCR library. Investigators prepared the TCR beta libraries by applying iRepertoire HTBI primers and Arm-PCR of CDR3 regions. MiXCR, run by TCRdb on the multiplex PCR reads, gives a single entry per CDR3 protein. The top ten hold around 18% of the sample, which has some 370,000 distinct CDR3 sequences, about 12% seen once. Another study also made use of these data, one on T cells in Graves' hyperthyroidism and ophthalmopathy.

This specimen consisted of peripheral blood mononuclear cells (PBMCs), obtained at new diagnosis, from a patient treated with antithyroid drugs. These receptors originate from a woman aged 18-29 years with Graves disease.

This clonotype was seen a few times. J is TRBJ2-1 and V is TRBV10-2, with a possible D match to TRBD2 (6 bases). The V end lost 0 bases, the J end lost 4 bases, and 10 bases lay between the germline ends. Germline assignment: CDR1 WSHSY and CDR2 SAAADI. The CDR3 extends over 15 amino acids. As DNA, the CDR3 is TGCGCCAGCAGTGAGTCGGGGGGTTTTTACAATGAGCAGTTCTTC. Encoded protein: CASSESGGFYNEQFF.

In its sample, this clonotype was seen many times. The chain is built from TRBV7-8 and TRBJ1-1; D is unresolved. Germline V gives CDR1 SGHVS, CDR2 FQNEAQ. Trimming shortened V by 2 bases and J by 1 base, and 8 bases separated the two germline ends. CDR3 length: 14 residues. CDR3 protein: CASSLRSENTEAFF. CDR3 nucleotide sequence: TGTGCCAGCAGCTTAAGGTCGGAGAACACTGAAGCTTTCTTT.

This clonotype was counted ten times or more. The genes are TRBV11-3 and TRBJ2-6; 7 bases line up with TRBD1. Germline V gives CDR1 SGHNT, CDR2 YENEEA. CDR3 length equals 16 residues. The J segment lost 0 bases and the V segment lost 5 bases, leaving 4 bases of the junction unmatched. Here the CDR3 DNA reads TGTGCCAGCAGCCGGACAGGCAGCTCTGGGGCCAACGTCCTGACTTTC. As protein: CASSRTGSSGANVLTF. Full variable domain (rest looked up from reference TRBV11-3 and TRBJ2-6): EAGVVQSPRYKIIEKKQPVAFWCNPISGHNTLYWYLQNLGQGPELLIRYENEEAVDDSQLPKDRFSAERLKGVDSTLKIQPAELGDSAVYLCASSRTGSSGANVLTFGAGSRLTVL.

This clonotype was seen many times. The gene calls are TRBV7-8 and TRBJ2-7; the D is unclear. V shed 5 bases and J shed 5 bases, with 13 bases lying between them. This CDR3 region has 13 residues. Germline V gives CDR1 SGHVS, CDR2 FQNEAQ. CDR3 in DNA: TGTGCCAGCAGCCCCCCGTGGGCCCACGAGCAGTACTTC. Protein product: CASSPPWAHEQYF. Using reference TRBV7-8 and TRBJ2-7 for the parts outside the CDR3, the full variable domain is GAGVSQSPRYKVAKRGQDVALRCDPISGHVSLFWYQQALGQGPEFLTYFQNEAQLDKSGLPSDRFFAERPEGSVSTLKIQRTQQEDSAVYLCASSPPWAHEQYFGPGTRLTVT.

The CDR3 DNA reads TGTGCCACCAGTCGGGTGAACACCGGGGAGCTGTTTTTT. It codes for CATSRVNTGELFF. J is TRBJ2-2 and V is TRBV19; D is uncertain. The CDR3 has 13 amino acids. Trimming left V 10 bases short and J 1 base short, with 10 bases between. Germline V gene sequence: CDR1 LNHDA, CDR2 SQIVND (reference sequence).

This clonotype was picked up many times. DNA for the CDR3: TGCAGTGCCCGAGCCCTGGGACTAGCGGGTATAAATGAGCAGTTCTTC. Protein: CSARALGLAGINEQFF. The rearrangement links TRBV20-1 to TRBJ2-1, with 12 bases that match TRBD2. This CDR3 is built from 16 residues. The V and J ends lost 6 bases and 7 bases, in that order; junction bases with no gene match: 13. From germline, CDR1 is DFQATT and CDR2 SNEGSKA (reference sequence).

The chain links TRBV7-6 to TRBJ1-1; D uncertain. CDR3 size: 14 residues. In germline, CDR1 is SGHVS, CDR2 FNYEAQ. Deletions cut 3 bases from V and 1 base from J, with 9 bases between. DNA for the CDR3: TGTGCCAGCAGCTTTTTACAGACGAACACTGAAGCTTTCTTT. As protein: CASSFLQTNTEAFF. Drawing the rest from reference TRBV7-6 and TRBJ1-1, the complete variable domain is GAGVSQSPRYKVTKRGQDVALRCDPISGHVSLYWYRQALGQGPEFLTYFNYEAQQDKSGLPNDRFSAERPEGSISTLTIQRTEQRDSAMYRCASSFLQTNTEAFFGQGTRLTVV.

There are a few counts of this clonotype. The chain links TRBV24-1 to TRBJ2-5, with D perhaps matching TRBD2 (5 bases). V lost 2 bases to trimming and J lost 4 bases, with 10 bases between them. Germline CDR1 reads KGHDR; CDR2 reads SFDVKD. The length of the CDR3 is 14 residues. The CDR3 sequence: CATSDSARGETQYF. The CDR3 bases are TGTGCCACCAGTGATTCGGCCCGGGGAGAGACCCAGTACTTC.

This clonotype was observed at least ten times. Here the CDR3 DNA reads TGTGCCAGCACCACCCGCCGGGGGGAGCTGTTTTTT. Translation gives CASTTRRGELFF. The V gene is TRBV7-6, the J gene TRBJ2-2; D unresolved. CDR3 length: 12 amino acids. CDR1 and CDR2 from the germline V gene are SGHVS and FNYEAQ. V lost 7 bases and J lost 8, with 11 bases in between.